The 3 T cell receptor beta chains reported below all come from one sample, sequenced in a study of blood T cell repertoires in COVID-19. The table came from immunoSEQ multiplex PCR; TCRdb's copy has only in-frame clones and leaves some out. The sample holds 250,000 or so clones, more than 65% seen once. What was sequenced was PBMCs or T cells enriched from blood (not recorded which). All receptors come from a man between 50 and 59 years old who had recovered from COVID-19.

The chain is built from TRBV6-2 or TRBV6-3 and TRBJ2-5; weak D call: TRBD2 (6 bases). Germline assignment: CDR1 MNHEY and CDR2 SVGEGT. The CDR3 covers 17 residues. With 2 bases removed from V and 0 bases from J, the gap between germline ends came to 16 bases. This CDR3 reads CASSYPPRGSYQETQYF. The CDR3 DNA follows: TGTGCCAGCAGTTACCCCCCGCGGGGCAGTTACCAAGAGACCCAGTACTTC.

The chain employs TRBV5-1 and TRBJ2-3; D unclear. The V end lost 0 bases, the J end lost 6 bases, and 8 bases lay between the germline ends. Germline CDR1 and CDR2: SGHRS and YFSETQ. The CDR3 length is 13 residues. The CDR3 DNA sequence: TGCGCCAGCAGCTTGGCAGGCGTGGATACGCAGTATTTT. Translated, it gives CASSLAGVDTQYF.

The chain employs TRBV15 and TRBJ1-6; 9 nucleotides agree with TRBD1. The V and J ends lost 0 bases and 0 bases, in that order; junction bases with no gene match: 3. The CDR3 has 18 residues. The germline V gene encodes CDR1 LNHNV and CDR2 YYDKDF (reference sequence). The DNA of the CDR3 is TGTGCCACCAGCAGAGATGACAGGGGGGTCTCCTATAATTCACCCCTCCACTTT. It specifies CATSRDDRGVSYNSPLHF.